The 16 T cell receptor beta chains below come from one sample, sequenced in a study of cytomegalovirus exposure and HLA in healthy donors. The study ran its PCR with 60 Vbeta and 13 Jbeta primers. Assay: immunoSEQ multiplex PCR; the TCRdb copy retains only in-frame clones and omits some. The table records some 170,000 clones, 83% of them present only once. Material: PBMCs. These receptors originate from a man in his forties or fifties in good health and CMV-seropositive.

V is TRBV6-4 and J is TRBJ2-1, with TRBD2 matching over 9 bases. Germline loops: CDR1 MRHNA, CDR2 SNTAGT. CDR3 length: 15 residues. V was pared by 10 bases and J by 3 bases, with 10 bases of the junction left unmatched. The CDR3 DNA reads TGTGCCACGGCAGCGGGAGCGGGGGGCTACAATGAGCAGTTCTTC. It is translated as CATAAGAGGYNEQFF.

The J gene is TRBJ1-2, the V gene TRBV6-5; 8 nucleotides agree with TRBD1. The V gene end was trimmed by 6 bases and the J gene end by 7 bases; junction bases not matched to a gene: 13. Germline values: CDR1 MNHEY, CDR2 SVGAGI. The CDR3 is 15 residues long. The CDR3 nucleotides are TGTGCCAGCAGAAAACCCGGGACAGGTGGCGGTGGCTACACCTTC. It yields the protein CASRKPGTGGGGYTF.

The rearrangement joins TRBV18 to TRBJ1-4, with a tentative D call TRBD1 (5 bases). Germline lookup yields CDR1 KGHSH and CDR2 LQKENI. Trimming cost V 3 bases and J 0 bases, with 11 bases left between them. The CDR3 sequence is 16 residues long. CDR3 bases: TGTGCCAGCTCACCCACGCGACAGTCAACTAATGAAAAACTGTTTTTT. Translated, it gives CASSPTRQSTNEKLFF.

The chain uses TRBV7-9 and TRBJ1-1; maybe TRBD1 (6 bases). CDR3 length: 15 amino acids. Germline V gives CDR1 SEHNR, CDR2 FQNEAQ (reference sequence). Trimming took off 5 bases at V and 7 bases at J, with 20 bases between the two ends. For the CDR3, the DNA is TGTGCCAGCAGCCTTATGGGATCTGGGGGACATGAAGCTTTCTTT. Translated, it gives CASSLMGSGGHEAFF.

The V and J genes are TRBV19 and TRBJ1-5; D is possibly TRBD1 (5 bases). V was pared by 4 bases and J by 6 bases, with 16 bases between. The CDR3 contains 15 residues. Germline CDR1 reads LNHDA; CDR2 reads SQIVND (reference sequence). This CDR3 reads CASSTRGGGGQPQHF. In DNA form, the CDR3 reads TGTGCCAGTAGTACCCGGGGAGGTGGGGGTCAGCCCCAGCATTTT.

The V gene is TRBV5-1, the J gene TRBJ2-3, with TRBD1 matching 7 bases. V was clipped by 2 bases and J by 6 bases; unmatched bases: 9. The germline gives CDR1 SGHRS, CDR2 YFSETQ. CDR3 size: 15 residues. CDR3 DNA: TGCGCCAGCAGCTTTGCGACAGGGACGAGGGATACGCAGTATTTT. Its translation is CASSFATGTRDTQYF. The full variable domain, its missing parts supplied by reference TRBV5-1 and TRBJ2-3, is KAGVTQTPRYLIKTRGQQVTLSCSPISGHRSVSWYQQTPGQGLQFLFEYFSETQRNKGNFPGRFSGRQFSNSRSEMNVSTLELGDSALYLCASSFATGTRDTQYFGPGTRLTVL.

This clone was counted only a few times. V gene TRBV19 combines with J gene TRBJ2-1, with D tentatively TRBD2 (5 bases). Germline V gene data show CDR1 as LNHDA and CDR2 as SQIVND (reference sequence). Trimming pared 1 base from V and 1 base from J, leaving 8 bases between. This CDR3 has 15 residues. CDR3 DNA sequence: TGTGCCAGTAGTATAGGAGGGCCTTCCTACAATGAGCAGTTCTTC. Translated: CASSIGGPSYNEQFF.

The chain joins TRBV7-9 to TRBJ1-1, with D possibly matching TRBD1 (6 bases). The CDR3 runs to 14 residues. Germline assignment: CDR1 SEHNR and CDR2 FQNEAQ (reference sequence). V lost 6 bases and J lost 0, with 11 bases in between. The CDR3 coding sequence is TGTGCCAGCAGAGGGGGGGCGATGAACACTGAAGCTTTCTTT. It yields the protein CASRGGAMNTEAFF.

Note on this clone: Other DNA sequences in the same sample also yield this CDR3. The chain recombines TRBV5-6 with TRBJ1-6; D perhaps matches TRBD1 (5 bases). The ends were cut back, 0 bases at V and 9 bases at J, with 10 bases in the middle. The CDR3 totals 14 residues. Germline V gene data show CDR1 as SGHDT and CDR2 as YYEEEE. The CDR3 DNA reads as TGTGCCAGCAGCTTGGGCGGGGGAGCTTCACCCCTCCACTTT. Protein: CASSLGGGASPLHF.

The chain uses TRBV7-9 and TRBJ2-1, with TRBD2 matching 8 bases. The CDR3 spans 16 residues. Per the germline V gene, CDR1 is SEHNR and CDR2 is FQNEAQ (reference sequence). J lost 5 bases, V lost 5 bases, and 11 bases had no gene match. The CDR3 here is CASSDNQRGTDNEQFF. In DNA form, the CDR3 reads TGTGCCAGCAGCGATAACCAGCGGGGGACCGACAATGAGCAGTTCTTC.

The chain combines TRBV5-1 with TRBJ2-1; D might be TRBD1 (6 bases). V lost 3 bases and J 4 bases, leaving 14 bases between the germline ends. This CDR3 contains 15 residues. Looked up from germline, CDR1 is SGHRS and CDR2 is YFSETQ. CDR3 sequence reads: CASSSDSFAYNEQFF. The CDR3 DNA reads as TGCGCCAGCAGCTCGGACAGTTTTGCATACAATGAGCAGTTCTTC.

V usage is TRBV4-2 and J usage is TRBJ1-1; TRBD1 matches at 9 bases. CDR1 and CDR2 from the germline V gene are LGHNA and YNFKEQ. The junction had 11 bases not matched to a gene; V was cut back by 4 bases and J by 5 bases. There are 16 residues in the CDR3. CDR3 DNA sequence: TGTGCCAGCAGCCCACAGGGGGCTGAAGGTGTGACTGAAGCTTTCTTT. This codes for CASSPQGAEGVTEAFF.

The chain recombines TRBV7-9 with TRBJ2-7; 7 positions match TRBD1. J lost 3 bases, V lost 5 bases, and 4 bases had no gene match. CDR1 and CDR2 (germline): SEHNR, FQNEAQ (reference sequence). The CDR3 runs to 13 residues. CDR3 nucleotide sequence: TGTGCCAGCAGCCCTCGGACAGGCTACGAGCAGTACTTC. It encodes CASSPRTGYEQYF.

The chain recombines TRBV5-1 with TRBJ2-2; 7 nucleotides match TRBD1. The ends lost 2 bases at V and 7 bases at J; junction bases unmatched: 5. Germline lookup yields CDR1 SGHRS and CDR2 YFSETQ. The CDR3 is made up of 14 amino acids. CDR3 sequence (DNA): TGCGCCAGCAGCTTCCGACAGGGCGGCGGGGAGCTGTTTTTT. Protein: CASSFRQGGGELFF.

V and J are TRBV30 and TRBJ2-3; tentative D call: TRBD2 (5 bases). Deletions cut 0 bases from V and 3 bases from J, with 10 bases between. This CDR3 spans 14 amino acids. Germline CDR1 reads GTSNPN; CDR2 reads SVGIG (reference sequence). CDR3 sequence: CAWSVLLETDTQYF. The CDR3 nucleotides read TGTGCCTGGAGTGTCCTACTAGAAACAGATACGCAGTATTTT.

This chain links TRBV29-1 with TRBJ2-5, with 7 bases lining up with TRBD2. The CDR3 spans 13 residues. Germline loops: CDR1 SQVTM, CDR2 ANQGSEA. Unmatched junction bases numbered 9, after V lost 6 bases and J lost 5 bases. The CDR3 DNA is TGCAGCGTCAATCCGAGCGGGGTGGAGACCCAGTACTTC. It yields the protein CSVNPSGVETQYF. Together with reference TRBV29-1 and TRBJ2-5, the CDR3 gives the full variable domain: SAVISQKPSRDICQRGTSLTIQCQVDSQVTMMFWYRQQPGQSLTLIATANQGSEATYESGFVIDKFPISRPNLTFSTLTVSNMSPEDSSIYLCSVNPSGVETQYFGPGTRLLVL.